The entry below describes one T cell receptor (beta chain). TCRdb re-called the 5' RACE reads and gives one entry per CDR3 protein, without DNA. The record lists over 150,000 distinct CDR3 sequences, of which the ten most abundant hold about 39%. This sample stems from a study of T cells expressing NK-cell markers. There are 12 residues in the CDR3. The germline CDR1 and CDR2 sequences are SGHAT and FQNNGV. What was sequenced was blood T cells: a sorted CD56 or NKG2C T cell subset, CD4+ or CD8+ T cells, or bulk PBMC T cells (not recorded which). The TCR was taken from a woman in her 50s in good health. This chain joins TRBV11-2 and TRBJ2-1. This CDR3 is CASSLVPNEQFF.